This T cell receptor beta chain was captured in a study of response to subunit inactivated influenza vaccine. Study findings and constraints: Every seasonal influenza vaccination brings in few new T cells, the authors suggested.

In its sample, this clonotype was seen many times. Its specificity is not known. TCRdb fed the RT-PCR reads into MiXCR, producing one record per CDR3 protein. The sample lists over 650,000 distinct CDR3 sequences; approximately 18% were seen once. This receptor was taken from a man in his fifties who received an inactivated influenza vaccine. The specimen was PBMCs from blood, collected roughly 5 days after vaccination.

This CDR3 reads CASSLGTGGTDTQYF. In DNA, the CDR3 is TGTGCCAGCAGTTTAGGTACGGGGGGGACAGATACGCAGTATTTT. V usage is TRBV12-3 or TRBV12-4 and J usage is TRBJ2-3; the match to TRBD2 covers 8 bases. This CDR3 is 15 amino acids long. The V gene end was trimmed by 1 base and the J gene end by 3 bases; junction bases not matched to a gene: 3.